The sequence of this T cell receptor beta chain was determined in a study of T cells in tumors after PD-1 blockade. At the level of the study: Each patient got pembrolizumab 200 mg every 3 weeks or cemiplimab 350 mg every 2 weeks. On average, peripheral blood gave about 120,000 TCR templates and tens of thousands of unique clonotypes.

Findings and caveats of the study: About 40% of tumor TCR clonotypes were also found in blood.

Genomic DNA template from tumor biopsies or peripheral blood, roughly 616 ng to 6,500 ng input. Data came from immunoSEQ multiplex PCR; TCRdb stores just in-frame clones and leaves some out. Here the sample spans approximately 60,000 clones, around 74% being singletons. This clone was detected once. Its specificity is unknown. The receptor was derived from a human donor with basal cell carcinoma. The sample was PBMCs, taken after anti-PD-1 treatment.

The CDR3 bases are TGTGCCAGCAGCTCCACTCCGTGGGGGACCCAGTACTTC. Its protein is CASSSTPWGTQYF. This chain uses TRBV27 with TRBJ2-5; D is uncertain. V lost 6 bases to trimming and J lost 7 bases, with 15 bases between them. There are 13 residues in the CDR3. CDR1 is MNHEY, CDR2 SMNVEV, per germline (reference sequence).